The 5 T cell receptor beta chains given below trace back to one sample, sequenced in a study of control samples from healthy donors and cancer patients. Only in-frame clones appear in the TCRdb table, and some are missing; sequencing was by immunoSEQ multiplex PCR. The data hold roughly 120,000 clones, with 89% observed a single time. The sequenced sample consisted of blood. The source of these receptors is a man over 45 in good health.

The chain links TRBV15 to TRBJ1-5; TRBD1 aligns across 8 bases. In germline, CDR1 is LNHNV, CDR2 YYDKDF (reference sequence). The CDR3 length is 17 residues. V shed 1 base and J 2 bases; nucleotides not matched to a gene: 7. CDR3 in amino acids: CATSRGTGQYGNQPQHF. CDR3 bases: TGTGCCACCAGCAGAGGGACAGGGCAGTACGGCAATCAGCCCCAGCATTTT.

The rearrangement joins TRBV19 to TRBJ2-7; D is uncertain. This CDR3 has 14 residues. V was cut by 0 bases and J by 1 base, with 7 bases left in between. Germline loops: CDR1 LNHDA, CDR2 SQIVND (reference sequence). In DNA form, the CDR3 reads TGTGCCAGTAGTATAGAAGCACAGTCCTACGAGCAGTACTTC. Encoded protein: CASSIEAQSYEQYF.

The V and J genes are TRBV5-6 and TRBJ1-6, with 12 bases lining up with TRBD1. With V trimmed by 1 base and J by 5 bases, 7 bases remained unmatched. This CDR3 spans 18 amino acids. Germline values: CDR1 SGHDT, CDR2 YYEEEE. The CDR3, as DNA: TGTGCCAGCAGCTTGATACGGGGACAGGGGGCGAATAATTCACCCCTCCACTTT. Translation gives CASSLIRGQGANNSPLHF.

The chain combines TRBV6-6 with TRBJ2-3; D is possibly TRBD1 or TRBD2 (5 bases each). V lost 0 bases and J 2 bases, leaving 12 bases between the germline ends. This CDR3 is built from 16 residues. Germline V gene data show CDR1 as MNHNY and CDR2 as SVGAGI (reference sequence). CDR3 sequence: CASSYSPGRVTDTQYF. As DNA, the CDR3 is TGTGCCAGCAGTTACTCTCCAGGGCGGGTCACAGATACGCAGTATTTT.

The genes are TRBV7-2 and TRBJ1-6, with D maybe TRBD1 (6 bases). Per the germline V gene, CDR1 is SGHTA and CDR2 is FQGNSA. V was clipped by 1 base and J by 7 bases, with 11 bases between them. The CDR3 runs 15 residues. The chain's CDR3 is CASSLDRAPNSPLHF. CDR3 sequence (DNA): TGTGCCAGCAGCTTAGACAGGGCCCCGAATTCACCCCTCCACTTT.